The entry below gives a single T cell receptor (beta chain) sequence along with its context. The antigen is undetermined. With a J-beta primer mix and a sample-barcoded 5' primer, a second PCR ran about 7 to 12 cycles. TCRdb itself ran the 5' RACE reads through MiXCR, one entry per CDR3 protein. The repertoire includes around 970,000 distinct CDR3 sequences, roughly 47% of them detected once, and about a fifth sits in the top ten. V lost 1 base and J 5 bases, leaving 12 bases between the germline ends. Germline CDR1 is DFQATT and CDR2 is SNEGSKA (reference sequence). The CDR3 runs to 14 residues. This sample is part of a study of blood T cells in healthy people across ages. Overall study findings and caveats: TCR beta diversity was tightly associated with the proportion of naive T cells.

Each sample yielded at least 7 million isolated PBMCs. Sequenced: blood. The TCR originated in a woman aged 55-69 years in good health. The chain couples TRBV20-1 to TRBJ2-1; no clear D gene. CDR3 nucleotide sequence: TGCAGTGCTAGAGGGGCAGGCGCGGACAATGAGCAGTTCTTC. It codes for CSARGAGADNEQFF.